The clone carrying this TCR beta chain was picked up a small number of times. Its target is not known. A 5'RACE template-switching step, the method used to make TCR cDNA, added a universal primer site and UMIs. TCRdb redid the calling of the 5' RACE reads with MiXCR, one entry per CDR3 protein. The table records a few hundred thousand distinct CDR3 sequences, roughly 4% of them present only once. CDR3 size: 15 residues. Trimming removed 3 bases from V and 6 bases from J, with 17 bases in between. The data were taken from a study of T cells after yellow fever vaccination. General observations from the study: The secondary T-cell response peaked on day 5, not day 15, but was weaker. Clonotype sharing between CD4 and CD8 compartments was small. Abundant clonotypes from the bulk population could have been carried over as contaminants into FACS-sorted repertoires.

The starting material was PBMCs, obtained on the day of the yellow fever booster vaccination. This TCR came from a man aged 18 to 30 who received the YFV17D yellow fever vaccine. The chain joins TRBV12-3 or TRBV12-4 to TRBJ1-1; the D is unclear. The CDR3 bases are TGTGCCAGCAGTTTCGGTGAGCTACGGGAGTCTGAAGCTTTCTTT. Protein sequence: CASSFGELRESEAFF.